The present entry profiles one TCR beta chain with its context. Its antigen is as yet unknown. This sample was taken from a study of glioma-infiltrating T cells. General study results and limits: Non-neoplastic patients had below-expected tissue-blood divergence, while all gliomas exceeded expectation.

CDR1 LGHDT and CDR2 YNNKEL come from the germline V gene (reference sequence). The CDR3 length is 12 residues. Trimming took off 2 bases at V and 8 bases at J, with 7 bases between the two ends. Amplification of TCR alpha and beta CDR3 regions from RNA used iRepertoire nested multiplex PCR. TCRdb itself ran the multiplex PCR reads through MiXCR, one entry per CDR3 protein. The table records around 97,000 distinct CDR3 sequences, roughly 30% of them present only once. This sequence originates from a human donor with low-grade glioma or glioblastoma, undergoing nonglioma brain surgery, or in good health (not recorded which). Sequences were obtained from glioma tissue, nonneoplastic brain tissue, or PBMCs (not recorded which). The V gene is TRBV3-1, the J gene TRBJ1-3; D not resolved. The CDR3 loop reads CASSQSRDTIYF. CDR3 sequence (DNA): TGTGCCAGCAGCCAATCAAGAGACACCATATATTTT.